A single sample gave rise to the 16 T cell receptor beta chains below, sequenced in a study of shared clonotypes between healthy human individuals. Clones were read by immunoSEQ multiplex PCR, and TCRdb kept only the in-frame ones, dropping some. Found here are some 380,000 clones, 96% of them singletons; the top ten hold about 0.32%. Sequencing was done on a sample of memory CD8+ T cells sorted from blood. Subset indicated: CD45RO+ cells pooled with CCR7-negative TemRA cells. These receptors were taken from a man aged 25-45 years in good health.

This clone occurred once. The chain has TRBV4-1 and TRBJ2-4; perhaps TRBD2 as D (6 bases). CDR3 length equals 17 residues. Per germline, CDR1 MGHRA and CDR2 YSYEKL. Trimming cost V 2 bases and J 0 bases, with 14 bases left between them. The CDR3 coding sequence is TGCGCCAGCAGCCAACAATCGTGGGGGGAAGCCAAAAACATTCAGTACTTC. Protein sequence: CASSQQSWGEAKNIQYF.

V is TRBV6-5 and J is TRBJ2-7; D assignment may be TRBD1 or TRBD2 (5 bases each). V lost 5 bases to trimming and J lost 2 bases, with 13 bases between them. Looked up from germline, CDR1 is MNHEY and CDR2 is SVGAGI. The CDR3 has 14 amino acids. The CDR3 DNA reads as TGTGCCAGCAGTCCTAGGGGAGTACCCTACGAGCAGTACTTC. Translation: CASSPRGVPYEQYF.

The genes are TRBV7-2 and TRBJ2-3; D is unresolved. The CDR3 loop spans 12 amino acids. Trimming stripped 8 bases from V and 6 bases from J, with 12 bases between. Germline loops: CDR1 SGHTA, CDR2 FQGNSA. CDR3 residues: CASQANVDTQYF. CDR3 DNA: TGTGCCAGCCAGGCGAATGTTGATACGCAGTATTTT. Drawing the rest from reference TRBV7-2 and TRBJ2-3, the complete variable domain is GAGVSQSPSNKVTEKGKDVELRCDPISGHTALYWYRQSLGQGLEFLIYFQGNSAPDKSGLPSDRFSAERTGGSVSTLTIQRTQQEDSAVYLCASQANVDTQYFGPGTRLTVL.

The rearrangement uses TRBV6-1 and TRBJ2-7, with D uncertain. Per germline, CDR1 MNHNS and CDR2 SASEGT. The CDR3 is made up of 16 amino acids. The germline V and J ends were trimmed by 6 bases and 3 bases, with 21 bases remaining between them. The DNA for the CDR3 is TGTGCCAGCAGCGAACGGATCCTACCACCAAACTACGAGCAGTACTTC. Translating gives CASSERILPPNYEQYF.

V usage is TRBV28 and J usage is TRBJ1-5; no clear D. This CDR3 has 14 residues. The germline gives CDR1 MDHEN, CDR2 SYDVKM. The V and J ends lost 6 bases and 9 bases respectively, with 18 bases between them. The CDR3 sequence: CASSEDTNRPPQHF. The CDR3 bases are TGTGCCAGCAGCGAGGATACAAACCGACCGCCCCAGCATTTT.

J is TRBJ2-1 and V is TRBV11-2, with 9 bases that match TRBD2. This CDR3 comprises 15 residues. Germline V lookup: CDR1 SGHAT, CDR2 FQNNGV. Unmatched junction bases numbered 5, after V lost 5 bases and J lost 3 bases. The CDR3 sequence: CASSPVLAGYNEQFF. The DNA of the CDR3 is TGTGCCAGCAGCCCCGTACTAGCGGGCTACAATGAGCAGTTCTTC.

The V and J genes are TRBV5-6 and TRBJ1-1; unclear D gene. The germline V gene encodes CDR1 SGHDT and CDR2 YYEEEE. With 5 bases removed from V and 0 bases from J, the gap between germline ends came to 17 bases. The CDR3 spans 16 residues. The CDR3 reads CASSKVPRVMNTEAFF. CDR3 DNA sequence: TGTGCCAGCAGTAAGGTCCCGAGGGTTATGAACACTGAAGCTTTCTTT.

This rearrangement joins TRBV9 to TRBJ2-3, with 11 bases that match TRBD2. CDR1 is SGDLS and CDR2 is YYNGEE in the germline V gene. CDR3 length equals 18 residues. The V gene end was trimmed by 1 base and the J gene end by 4 bases; junction bases not matched to a gene: 11. CDR3 loop: CASSVKSSGRIGADTQYF. The DNA of the CDR3 is TGTGCCAGCAGCGTAAAGTCTAGCGGGAGGATCGGCGCAGATACGCAGTATTTT.

V is TRBV6-1 and J is TRBJ1-2; D possibly corresponds to TRBD1 (6 bases). The germline V gene encodes CDR1 MNHNS and CDR2 SASEGT. The CDR3 extends over 13 amino acids. V lost 10 bases, J lost 4 bases, and 16 bases lay in between. The CDR3 DNA reads as TGTGCCATCCGGGGGGCGACGTTCTATGGCTACACCTTC. It specifies CAIRGATFYGYTF.

The chain links TRBV4-2 to TRBJ2-6; the match to TRBD1 covers 8 bases. The CDR3 runs to 21 residues. V was clipped by 1 base and J by 0 bases; unmatched bases: 14. Per germline, CDR1 LGHNA and CDR2 YNFKEQ. In DNA form, the CDR3 reads TGTGCCAGCAGCCAAGCCCCCCATCCGGGACAGGACCCCTCTGGGGCCAACGTCCTGACTTTC. This translates into CASSQAPHPGQDPSGANVLTF.

The rearrangement links TRBV10-3 to TRBJ2-1; 13 bases align to TRBD2. The V gene's germline CDR1 is ENHRY and CDR2 SYGVKD. The CDR3 runs to 15 residues. Trimming at V came to 6 bases and at J to 7 bases, leaving 6 bases not matched to a gene. The CDR3 loop is CAIRQLAGGLNEQFF. The CDR3 coding sequence is TGTGCCATCAGACAACTAGCGGGAGGGCTAAATGAGCAGTTCTTC.

This rearrangement joins TRBV5-1 to TRBJ1-2; D is perhaps TRBD1 (5 bases). The ends were cut back, 0 bases at V and 4 bases at J, with 7 bases in the middle. From germline, CDR1 is SGHRS and CDR2 YFSETQ. The CDR3 totals 13 residues. As DNA, the CDR3 is TGCGCCAGCAGCTTGGGACAGCTCTATGGCTACACCTTC. It is translated as CASSLGQLYGYTF.

This rearrangement joins TRBV29-1 to TRBJ2-5, with 8 nucleotides matching TRBD1. This CDR3 region has 13 residues. Trimming at V came to 6 bases and at J to 4 bases, leaving 7 bases not matched to a gene. The germline gives CDR1 SQVTM, CDR2 ANQGSEA. The DNA for the CDR3 is TGCAGCGTCCCCCAGGGGGCTCTAGAGACCCAGTACTTC. Its translation is CSVPQGALETQYF.

This clone was counted a few times. The rearrangement uses TRBV30 and TRBJ1-5; no clear D. The CDR3 is 12 residues long. V was cut by 3 bases and J by 5 bases, with 8 bases left in between. Germline CDR1 and CDR2: GTSNPN and SVGIG (reference sequence). DNA of the CDR3: TGTGCCTGGAGATGGAGGTATCAGCCCCAGCATTTT. It encodes CAWRWRYQPQHF.

In its sample, this clone was seen once. The rearrangement joins TRBV5-4 to TRBJ2-3; TRBD1 or TRBD2 may be the D gene (5 bases each). Trimming removed 0 bases from V and 3 bases from J, with 14 bases in between. This CDR3 comprises 16 residues. Germline V gene sequence: CDR1 SGHNT, CDR2 YYREEE (reference sequence). The CDR3 DNA follows: TGTGCCAGCAGCTTGGGGGGGTCAATCAATACAGATACGCAGTATTTT. It translates to CASSLGGSINTDTQYF. Full variable domain (rest looked up from reference TRBV5-4 and TRBJ2-3): ETGVTQSPTHLIKTRGQQVTLRCSSQSGHNTVSWYQQALGQGPQFIFQYYREEENGRGNFPPRFSGLQFPNYSSELNVNALELDDSALYLCASSLGGSINTDTQYFGPGTRLTVL.

The chain carries TRBV9 and TRBJ1-2; weak D call: TRBD1 (5 bases). V dropped 2 bases and J dropped 0 bases, with 11 bases sitting between them. CDR3 size: 15 residues. The V gene's germline CDR1 is SGDLS and CDR2 YYNGEE. CDR3 sequence: CASSVTGRANYGYTF. For the CDR3, the DNA is TGTGCCAGCAGCGTCACAGGACGGGCTAACTATGGCTACACCTTC. The complete variable domain, with remaining parts taken from reference TRBV9 and TRBJ1-2, reads DSGVTQTPKHLITATGQRVTLRCSPRSGDLSVYWYQQSLDQGLQFLIQYYNGEERAKGNILERFSAQQFPDLHSELNLSSLELGDSALYFCASSVTGRANYGYTFGSGTRLTVV.